These T cell receptor beta chains were read from a single sample in a study of blood T cell repertoires in COVID-19. Method: immunoSEQ multiplex PCR; TCRdb's copy keeps in-frame clones and lacks some. This table holds hundreds of thousands of clones, around 87% found once. The sequenced sample was PBMCs or T cells enriched from blood (not recorded which). The source is a man between 25 and 39 years old who had recovered from COVID-19. Each CDR3 is given with its conserved first and last residue. Each record gives: CDR3 DNA, CDR3 protein, V gene, J gene, clone size, D gene. D genes are given only for firm matches. Not every row has a clone size; where given, it reads once, few, many or a size class.

CDR3nt: TGTGCCAGCAGCTTTTTCCCGGGACAGGGCTACAATGAGCAGTTCTTC
CDR3aa: CASSFFPGQGYNEQFF
v_gene: TRBV7-6
j_gene: TRBJ2-1
abundance: -
d_gene: TRBD1

CDR3nt: TGTGCCAGCAGCTTAGGGGACAGGCGGAATGAGCAGTTCTTC
CDR3aa: CASSLGDRRNEQFF
v_gene: TRBV11-3
j_gene: TRBJ2-1
abundance: -
d_gene: TRBD1

CDR3nt: TGCGCCAGCAGCCAAGGAGGCCACTACGAGCAGTACTTC
CDR3aa: CASSQGGHYEQYF
v_gene: TRBV4-1
j_gene: TRBJ2-7
abundance: few
d_gene: -

CDR3nt: TGTGCCAGCAGCACTAGCGGGAGTACAGATACGCAGTATTTT
CDR3aa: CASSTSGSTDTQYF
v_gene: TRBV9
j_gene: TRBJ2-3
abundance: -
d_gene: TRBD2

CDR3nt: TGTGCCAGTAGATACACCCCAGGGGCGAACACCGGGGAGCTGTTTTTT
CDR3aa: CASRYTPGANTGELFF
v_gene: TRBV19
j_gene: TRBJ2-2
abundance: -
d_gene: -

CDR3nt: TGCAGCGTAGTGACAGGGGCGGCCTACGAGCAGTACTTC
CDR3aa: CSVVTGAAYEQYF
v_gene: TRBV29-1
j_gene: TRBJ2-7
abundance: -
d_gene: TRBD1

CDR3nt: TGTGCCTGGAGTGTACGGTTCCCCAAGTTCTTC
CDR3aa: CAWSVRFPKFF
v_gene: TRBV30
j_gene: TRBJ2-1
abundance: once
d_gene: -

CDR3nt: TGTGCCAGCAGCCCAGGGACAGGGGGTTCACCCCTCCACTTT
CDR3aa: CASSPGTGGSPLHF
v_gene: TRBV5-5
j_gene: TRBJ1-6
abundance: -
d_gene: TRBD1

CDR3nt: TGCGCCAGCAGTGAGTCGGAGCGGGCGCAGTTCTTC
CDR3aa: CASSESERAQFF
v_gene: TRBV10-1
j_gene: TRBJ2-1
abundance: -
d_gene: -

CDR3nt: TGTGCCAGTAGTACCCGGACAGGGGTTAGCACCGGGGAGCTGTTTTTT
CDR3aa: CASSTRTGVSTGELFF
v_gene: TRBV19
j_gene: TRBJ2-2
abundance: once
d_gene: TRBD1

CDR3nt: TGCGCCAGCAGCCAAGATTCCCAGGAAACCGGGGAGCTGTTTTTT
CDR3aa: CASSQDSQETGELFF
v_gene: TRBV4-1
j_gene: TRBJ2-2
abundance: -
d_gene: -

CDR3nt: TGTGCCAGCAGCCAGAATTCTGGGAGCGGGAGGGTCTCCTACGAGCAGTACTTC
CDR3aa: CASSQNSGSGRVSYEQYF
v_gene: TRBV5-5
j_gene: TRBJ2-7
abundance: -
d_gene: TRBD2

CDR3nt: TGTGCCAGCAGTTTTGTTGCGTCAGAGACCCAGTACTTC
CDR3aa: CASSFVASETQYF
v_gene: TRBV12-3/TRBV12-4
j_gene: TRBJ2-5
abundance: -
d_gene: -

CDR3nt: TGCGCCAGCAGATTGACAGGGGGCCTAGAGACCCAGTACTTC
CDR3aa: CASRLTGGLETQYF
v_gene: TRBV5-1
j_gene: TRBJ2-5
abundance: -
d_gene: TRBD1

CDR3nt: TGTGCCAGCAGCGTAGGTAGGACAGGGACTGGAAACACCATATATTTT
CDR3aa: CASSVGRTGTGNTIYF
v_gene: TRBV9
j_gene: TRBJ1-3
abundance: -
d_gene: TRBD1

CDR3nt: TGTGCCAGCAGCGAGACTAGCGGGAGGGAAGAGCAGTACTTC
CDR3aa: CASSETSGREEQYF
v_gene: TRBV2
j_gene: TRBJ2-7
abundance: -
d_gene: TRBD2

CDR3nt: TGTGCCAGTAGGACTAGCGGGAGTTACGAGCAGTACTTC
CDR3aa: CASRTSGSYEQYF
v_gene: TRBV25-1
j_gene: TRBJ2-7
abundance: -
d_gene: TRBD2

CDR3nt: TGTGCCAGCAGCTTTGGGCAGAAGAACACTGAAGCTTTCTTT
CDR3aa: CASSFGQKNTEAFF
v_gene: TRBV7-9
j_gene: TRBJ1-1
abundance: -
d_gene: -

CDR3nt: TGTGCCAGCAGTGTATTAGCACGTGCCGGGGAGCTGTTTTTT
CDR3aa: CASSVLARAGELFF
v_gene: TRBV2
j_gene: TRBJ2-2
abundance: few
d_gene: -

CDR3nt: TGTGCCAGTAGTGCCCGGACAGGGGTGAACACTGAAGCTTTCTTT
CDR3aa: CASSARTGVNTEAFF
v_gene: TRBV19
j_gene: TRBJ1-1
abundance: -
d_gene: TRBD1

CDR3nt: TGTGCCACCAGTGATTCGGGGACAGGAGTCTACGAGCAGTACTTC
CDR3aa: CATSDSGTGVYEQYF
v_gene: TRBV24-1
j_gene: TRBJ2-7
abundance: -
d_gene: TRBD1

CDR3nt: TGTGCCGGGAGTTCATTAACAGGTCCCAACAATGAGCAGTTCTTC
CDR3aa: CAGSSLTGPNNEQFF
v_gene: TRBV30
j_gene: TRBJ2-1
abundance: -
d_gene: -

CDR3nt: TGTGCCAGCAGCTCGGGGGGTGGCACTGAAGCTTTCTTT
CDR3aa: CASSSGGGTEAFF
v_gene: TRBV7-9
j_gene: TRBJ1-1
abundance: -
d_gene: -

CDR3nt: TGCGCCAGCAGTGAGTCGGAGCACACAGGGATTGAAAAACTGTTTTTT
CDR3aa: CASSESEHTGIEKLFF
v_gene: TRBV10-2
j_gene: TRBJ1-4
abundance: -
d_gene: -

CDR3nt: TGTGCCAGCTCGACCGGGACAGCCAACTCCTACGAGCAGTACTTC
CDR3aa: CASSTGTANSYEQYF
v_gene: TRBV18
j_gene: TRBJ2-7
abundance: -
d_gene: TRBD1

CDR3nt: TGCGCCAGCAGCCAGTCAGTCTCAGGGTTTAACTATGGCTACACCTTC
CDR3aa: CASSQSVSGFNYGYTF
v_gene: TRBV4-1
j_gene: TRBJ1-2
abundance: -
d_gene: -

CDR3nt: TGCGCCAGCAGCCAGTGGGCCGTCGAGGGCACTTTTGGGGCCAACGTCCTGACTTTC
CDR3aa: CASSQWAVEGTFGANVLTF
v_gene: TRBV5-1
j_gene: TRBJ2-6
abundance: -
d_gene: -

CDR3nt: TGTGCCAGCAGCAGTTGGATCGGGGTCATTGACACTGAAGCTTTCTTT
CDR3aa: CASSSWIGVIDTEAFF
v_gene: TRBV21-1
j_gene: TRBJ1-1
abundance: -
d_gene: -

CDR3nt: TGTGCCAGCGGGGCAGGTGCCTACGAGCAGTACTTC
CDR3aa: CASGAGAYEQYF
v_gene: TRBV28
j_gene: TRBJ2-7
abundance: -
d_gene: -

CDR3nt: TGTGCCAGCAGTCAGACCTACGAGCAGTACTTC
CDR3aa: CASSQTYEQYF
v_gene: TRBV2
j_gene: TRBJ2-7
abundance: -
d_gene: -